The rows below give T cell receptor beta chains drawn from one sample of a study of spatial heterogeneity in lung cancer. TCRdb redid the calling of the 5' RACE reads with MiXCR, one entry per CDR3 protein. Altogether approximately 2,200 distinct CDR3 sequences are present, approximately 1% being singletons, with the ten largest covering 21%. Material: lung tumor tissue, obtained at surgery. The receptors shown here come from a male donor with early-stage non-small cell lung cancer. Each CDR3 is given without its conserved first and last residue. Each record gives: CDR3 length, V gene, J gene, CDR3 protein.

CDR3 length: 12; V gene: TRBV12-2; J gene: TRBJ2-7; CDR3 protein: ASRLRLAGGRQY
CDR3 length: 10; V gene: TRBV30; J gene: TRBJ1-5; CDR3 protein: AWSVRLGPQH
CDR3 length: 11; V gene: TRBV10-3; J gene: TRBJ1-1; CDR3 protein: ANSGTGDTEAF
CDR3 length: 10; V gene: TRBV20-1; J gene: TRBJ2-5; CDR3 protein: SASGPQETQY
CDR3 length: 12; V gene: TRBV3-1; J gene: TRBJ2-7; CDR3 protein: ASSPVAGTYEQY
CDR3 length: 10; V gene: TRBV20-1; J gene: TRBJ1-4; CDR3 protein: SARQGGEKLF
CDR3 length: 11; V gene: TRBV3-1; J gene: TRBJ2-7; CDR3 protein: ASIGQGEYEQY
CDR3 length: 12; V gene: TRBV27; J gene: TRBJ2-3; CDR3 protein: ASSPSPSTDTQY
CDR3 length: 10; V gene: TRBV15; J gene: TRBJ2-6; CDR3 protein: ATSSGANVLT
CDR3 length: 10; V gene: TRBV11-2; J gene: TRBJ1-6; CDR3 protein: ASSLEGSPLH
CDR3 length: 11; V gene: TRBV7-3; J gene: TRBJ2-3; CDR3 protein: ASSLDPSDTQY
CDR3 length: 13; V gene: TRBV7-9; J gene: TRBJ2-1; CDR3 protein: ASSLGTGVSNEQF
CDR3 length: 12; V gene: TRBV5-8; J gene: TRBJ1-2; CDR3 protein: ASSLRQGAGGYT
CDR3 length: 13; V gene: TRBV5-1; J gene: TRBJ2-1; CDR3 protein: ASSLNSGRNNEQF
CDR3 length: 10; V gene: TRBV5-8; J gene: TRBJ2-5; CDR3 protein: ASSWDRTGQD
CDR3 length: 12; V gene: TRBV11-2; J gene: TRBJ1-2; CDR3 protein: ASSLGAGVGGYT
CDR3 length: 13; V gene: TRBV11-2; J gene: TRBJ2-6; CDR3 protein: ASSLQGTGANVLT
CDR3 length: 10; V gene: TRBV10-3; J gene: TRBJ1-2; CDR3 protein: AISESETASA
CDR3 length: 13; V gene: TRBV7-3; J gene: TRBJ2-3; CDR3 protein: ASSSNRGFTDTQY
CDR3 length: 10; V gene: TRBV6-6; J gene: TRBJ2-1; CDR3 protein: ASRLSGNEQF
CDR3 length: 16; V gene: TRBV19; J gene: TRBJ2-4; CDR3 protein: ASSTGLADPLQGNIQY
CDR3 length: 10; V gene: TRBV11-2; J gene: TRBJ2-1; CDR3 protein: ASSLLRDEQF
CDR3 length: 12; V gene: TRBV6-5; J gene: TRBJ1-1; CDR3 protein: ASSFGTGVAEAF
CDR3 length: 12; V gene: TRBV7-9; J gene: TRBJ2-3; CDR3 protein: ASSLDTRTDTQY
CDR3 length: 15; V gene: TRBV6-1; J gene: TRBJ2-7; CDR3 protein: ASSGQQSTVISGEQY
CDR3 length: 13; V gene: TRBV2; J gene: TRBJ2-3; CDR3 protein: ASSQRVASTDTQY
CDR3 length: 9; V gene: TRBV2; J gene: TRBJ2-3; CDR3 protein: ARRRGDKKY
CDR3 length: 12; V gene: TRBV5-1; J gene: TRBJ2-5; CDR3 protein: ASSLAGNVETQY
CDR3 length: 13; V gene: TRBV20-1; J gene: TRBJ2-3; CDR3 protein: SAPYGTSGADTQY
CDR3 length: 10; V gene: TRBV20-1; J gene: TRBJ2-7; CDR3 protein: SAQKGGYEQY
CDR3 length: 10; V gene: TRBV29-1; J gene: TRBJ2-7; CDR3 protein: SVKESSYEQY
CDR3 length: 13; V gene: TRBV9; J gene: TRBJ1-6; CDR3 protein: ASGEGQGRGTPLH
CDR3 length: 10; V gene: TRBV7-8; J gene: TRBJ1-1; CDR3 protein: ASSSLGSEAF
CDR3 length: 12; V gene: TRBV5-1; J gene: TRBJ2-5; CDR3 protein: ASSLRGGKETQY
CDR3 length: 10; V gene: TRBV7-9; J gene: TRBJ2-7; CDR3 protein: ASSPDNYEQY
CDR3 length: 15; V gene: TRBV5-6; J gene: TRBJ2-1; CDR3 protein: ASSLLGRGSSYNEQF
CDR3 length: 14; V gene: TRBV15; J gene: TRBJ1-1; CDR3 protein: ATSRDPGATNTEAF
CDR3 length: 12; V gene: TRBV27; J gene: TRBJ2-7; CDR3 protein: ASSGNGPSYEQY
CDR3 length: 11; V gene: TRBV19; J gene: TRBJ1-5; CDR3 protein: ASSEQGNQPQH
CDR3 length: 14; V gene: TRBV25-1; J gene: TRBJ1-6; CDR3 protein: ASSESGTGENSPLH
CDR3 length: 13; V gene: TRBV13; J gene: TRBJ1-4; CDR3 protein: ASCPVGGAREKLF
CDR3 length: 11; V gene: TRBV10-3; J gene: TRBJ1-1; CDR3 protein: ARTGQGGTEAF
CDR3 length: 13; V gene: TRBV9; J gene: TRBJ2-5; CDR3 protein: ASSEGQVLQETQY
CDR3 length: 14; V gene: TRBV7-2; J gene: TRBJ2-1; CDR3 protein: ASSLLGGGRYNEQF
CDR3 length: 13; V gene: TRBV6-5; J gene: TRBJ1-5; CDR3 protein: ASSTTGSGDQPQH
CDR3 length: 12; V gene: TRBV6-5; J gene: TRBJ1-6; CDR3 protein: ASGRLGGESPLH
CDR3 length: 12; V gene: TRBV12-3/TRBV12-4; J gene: TRBJ1-2; CDR3 protein: ASTISRGGSGYT
CDR3 length: 15; V gene: TRBV7-6; J gene: TRBJ1-6; CDR3 protein: ASSLAGGRSYNSPLH
CDR3 length: 14; V gene: TRBV7-3; J gene: TRBJ1-2; CDR3 protein: ASSLTGGTANYGYT
CDR3 length: 11; V gene: TRBV24-1; J gene: TRBJ2-1; CDR3 protein: ATSDRQENEQF
CDR3 length: 8; V gene: TRBV6-5; J gene: TRBJ2-7; CDR3 protein: ARYSYEQY
CDR3 length: 11; V gene: TRBV24-1; J gene: TRBJ2-1; CDR3 protein: ATSDWTGAEQF
CDR3 length: 13; V gene: TRBV5-1; J gene: TRBJ2-3; CDR3 protein: ASSETSGVTDTQY
CDR3 length: 13; V gene: TRBV18; J gene: TRBJ1-2; CDR3 protein: ASSPEGELNYGYT
CDR3 length: 9; V gene: TRBV6-6; J gene: TRBJ2-7; CDR3 protein: ASSCGGEQY
CDR3 length: 14; V gene: TRBV6-1; J gene: TRBJ2-3; CDR3 protein: ASSEASGTYTDTQY
CDR3 length: 9; V gene: TRBV6-6; J gene: TRBJ1-2; CDR3 protein: ASSFQYGYT
CDR3 length: 13; V gene: TRBV6-1; J gene: TRBJ1-4; CDR3 protein: ASSETTLTNEKLF
CDR3 length: 16; V gene: TRBV18; J gene: TRBJ1-5; CDR3 protein: ASTLNGLGRGGNQPQH